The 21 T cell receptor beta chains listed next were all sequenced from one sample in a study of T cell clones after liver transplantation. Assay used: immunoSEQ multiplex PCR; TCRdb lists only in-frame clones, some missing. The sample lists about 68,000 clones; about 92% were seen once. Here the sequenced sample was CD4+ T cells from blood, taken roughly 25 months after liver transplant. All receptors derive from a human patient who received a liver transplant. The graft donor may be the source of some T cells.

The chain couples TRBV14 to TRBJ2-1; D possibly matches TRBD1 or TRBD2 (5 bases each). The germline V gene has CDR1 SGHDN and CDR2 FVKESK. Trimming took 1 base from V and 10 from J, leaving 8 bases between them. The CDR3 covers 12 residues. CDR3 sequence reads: CASSQVWDEQFF. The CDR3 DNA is TGTGCCAGCAGCCAAGTTTGGGACGAGCAGTTCTTC.

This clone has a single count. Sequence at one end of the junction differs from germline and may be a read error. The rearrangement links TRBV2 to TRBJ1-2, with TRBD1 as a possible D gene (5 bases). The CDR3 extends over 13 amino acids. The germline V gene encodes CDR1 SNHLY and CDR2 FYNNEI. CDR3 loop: CASSESSQGGIKF. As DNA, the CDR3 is TGTGCCAGCAGTGAAAGTTCCCAGGGTGGTATTAAGTTC.

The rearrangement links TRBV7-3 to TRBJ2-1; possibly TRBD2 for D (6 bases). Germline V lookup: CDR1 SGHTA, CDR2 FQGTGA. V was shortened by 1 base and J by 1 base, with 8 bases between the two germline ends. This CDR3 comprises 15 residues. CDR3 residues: CASSLKGTSYNEQFF. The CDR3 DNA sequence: TGTGCCAGCAGCTTAAAAGGGACTTCCTACAATGAGCAGTTCTTC.

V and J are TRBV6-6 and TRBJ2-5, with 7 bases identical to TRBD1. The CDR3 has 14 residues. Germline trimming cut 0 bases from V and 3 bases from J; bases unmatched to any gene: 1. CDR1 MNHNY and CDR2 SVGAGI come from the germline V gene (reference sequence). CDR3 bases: TGTGCCAGCAGTTACTCCCAGGGGGAAGAGACCCAGTACTTC. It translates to CASSYSQGEETQYF.

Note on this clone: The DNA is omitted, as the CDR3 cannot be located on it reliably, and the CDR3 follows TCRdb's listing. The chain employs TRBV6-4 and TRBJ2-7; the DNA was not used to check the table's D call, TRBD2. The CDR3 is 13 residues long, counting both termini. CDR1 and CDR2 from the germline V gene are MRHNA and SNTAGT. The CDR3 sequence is CASYHCPGSEQYF.

CDR3 DNA: TGTGCCAGCAGCGCAGGGGGCGCAAACTATGGCTACACCTTC. Its protein product is CASSAGGANYGYTF. The chain has TRBV6-5 and TRBJ1-2; TRBD1 matches at 8 bases. The germline V gene encodes CDR1 MNHEY and CDR2 SVGAGI. The CDR3 runs 14 residues. V lost 6 bases, J lost 2 bases, and 5 bases stayed unmatched.

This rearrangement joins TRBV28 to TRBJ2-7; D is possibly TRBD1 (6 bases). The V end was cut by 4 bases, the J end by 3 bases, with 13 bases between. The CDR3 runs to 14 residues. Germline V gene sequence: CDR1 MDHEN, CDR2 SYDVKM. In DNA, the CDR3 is TGTGCCAGCAGTTCCGGGACAAGTAACTACGAGCAGTACTTC. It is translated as CASSSGTSNYEQYF.

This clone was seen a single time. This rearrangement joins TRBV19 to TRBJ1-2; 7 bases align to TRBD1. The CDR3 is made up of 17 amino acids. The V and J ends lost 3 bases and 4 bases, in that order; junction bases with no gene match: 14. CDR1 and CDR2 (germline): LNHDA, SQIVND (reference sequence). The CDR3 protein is CASSIPALEGATYGYTF. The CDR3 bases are TGTGCCAGTAGTATCCCCGCACTTGAGGGGGCGACCTATGGCTACACCTTC.

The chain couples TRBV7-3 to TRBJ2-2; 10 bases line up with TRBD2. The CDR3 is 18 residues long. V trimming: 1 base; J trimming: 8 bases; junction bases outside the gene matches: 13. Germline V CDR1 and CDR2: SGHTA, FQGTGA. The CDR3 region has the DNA TGTGCCAGCAGCTTAATGGGGCCCTTAGCGGGAGGCTCAGGGGAGCTGTTTTTT. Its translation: CASSLMGPLAGGSGELFF.

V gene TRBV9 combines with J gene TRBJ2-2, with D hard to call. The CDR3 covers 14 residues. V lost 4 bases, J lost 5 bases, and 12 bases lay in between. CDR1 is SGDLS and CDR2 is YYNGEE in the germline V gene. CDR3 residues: CASSPAGHTGELFF. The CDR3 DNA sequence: TGTGCCAGCAGCCCCGCAGGTCATACCGGGGAGCTGTTTTTT.

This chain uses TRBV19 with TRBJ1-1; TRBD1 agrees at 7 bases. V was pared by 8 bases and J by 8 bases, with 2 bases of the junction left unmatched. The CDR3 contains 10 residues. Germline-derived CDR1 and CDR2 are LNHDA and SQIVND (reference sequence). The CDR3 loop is CASGTAEAFF. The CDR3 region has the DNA TGTGCCAGTGGGACAGCCGAAGCTTTCTTT.

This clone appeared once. CDR3 loop: CASSSHRETQYF. CDR3 nucleotide sequence: TGTGCCAGCAGCTCGCACCGAGAGACCCAGTACTTC. The chain employs TRBV7-8 and TRBJ2-5; no clear D gene. The germline CDR1 and CDR2 sequences are SGHVS and FQNEAQ. The V and J ends lost 4 bases and 4 bases respectively, with 7 bases between them. The length of the CDR3 is 12 residues.

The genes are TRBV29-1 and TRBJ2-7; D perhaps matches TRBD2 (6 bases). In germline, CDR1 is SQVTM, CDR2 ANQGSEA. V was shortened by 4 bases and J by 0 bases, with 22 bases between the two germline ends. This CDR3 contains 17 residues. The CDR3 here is CSVGGGLFSQPSYEQYF. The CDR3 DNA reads TGCAGCGTTGGTGGAGGGCTCTTTTCTCAACCCTCCTACGAGCAGTACTTC.

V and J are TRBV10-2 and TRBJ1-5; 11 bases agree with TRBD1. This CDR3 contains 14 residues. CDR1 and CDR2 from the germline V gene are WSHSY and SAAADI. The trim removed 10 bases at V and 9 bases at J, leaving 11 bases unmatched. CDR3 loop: CATTPWDRGSPQHF. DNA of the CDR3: TGCGCCACCACCCCCTGGGACAGGGGGTCGCCCCAGCATTTT.

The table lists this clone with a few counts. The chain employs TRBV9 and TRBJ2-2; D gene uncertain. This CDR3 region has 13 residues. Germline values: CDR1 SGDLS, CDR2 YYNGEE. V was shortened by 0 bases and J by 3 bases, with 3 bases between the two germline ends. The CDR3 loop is CASSVDYTGELFF. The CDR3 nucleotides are TGTGCCAGCAGCGTAGACTACACCGGGGAGCTGTTTTTT.

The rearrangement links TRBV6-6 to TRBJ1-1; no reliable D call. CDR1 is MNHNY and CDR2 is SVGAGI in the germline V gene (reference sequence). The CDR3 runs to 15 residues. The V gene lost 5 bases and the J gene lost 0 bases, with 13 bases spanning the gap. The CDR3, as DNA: TGTGCCAGCAGTCCAGGAACCACAATGAACACTGAAGCTTTCTTT. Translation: CASSPGTTMNTEAFF.

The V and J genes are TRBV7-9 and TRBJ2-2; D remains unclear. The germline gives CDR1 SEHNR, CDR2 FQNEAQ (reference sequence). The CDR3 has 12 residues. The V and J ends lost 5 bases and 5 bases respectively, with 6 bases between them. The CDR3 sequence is CASSAETGELFF. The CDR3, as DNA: TGTGCCAGCAGCGCCGAGACCGGGGAGCTGTTTTTT.

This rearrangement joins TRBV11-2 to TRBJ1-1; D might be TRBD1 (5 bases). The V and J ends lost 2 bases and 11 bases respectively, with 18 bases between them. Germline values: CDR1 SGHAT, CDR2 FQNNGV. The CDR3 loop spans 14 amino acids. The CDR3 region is CASSLSGTIGSAFF. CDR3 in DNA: TGTGCCAGCAGCTTATCCGGGACCATCGGTTCGGCTTTCTTT.

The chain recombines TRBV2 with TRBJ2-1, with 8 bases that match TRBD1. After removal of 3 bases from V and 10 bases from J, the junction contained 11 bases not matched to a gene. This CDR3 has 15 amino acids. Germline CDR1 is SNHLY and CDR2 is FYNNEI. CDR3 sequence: CASSDSRGRGGEQFF. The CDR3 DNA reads TGTGCCAGCAGTGATTCCAGGGGGCGCGGCGGGGAGCAGTTCTTC.

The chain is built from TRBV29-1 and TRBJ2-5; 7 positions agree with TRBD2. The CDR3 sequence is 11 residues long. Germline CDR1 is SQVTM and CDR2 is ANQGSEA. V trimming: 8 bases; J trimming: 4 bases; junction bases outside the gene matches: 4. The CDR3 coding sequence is TGCAGCCTGTGGGGGGGAGAGACCCAGTACTTC. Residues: CSLWGGETQYF.

CDR3 in amino acids: CASSSASGADTQYF. The CDR3 nucleotides read TGTGCCAGCAGCTCGGCTAGCGGAGCAGATACGCAGTATTTT. The chain carries TRBV5-4 and TRBJ2-3, with TRBD2 identical over 7 bases. Germline V gives CDR1 SGHNT, CDR2 YYREEE (reference sequence). The CDR3 spans 14 residues. V shed 3 bases and J 4 bases; nucleotides not matched to a gene: 5.